This is a list of T cell receptor beta chains from one sample in a study of CD8 T cells in ankylosing spondylitis. TCRdb called the 5' RACE reads again in MiXCR, with one record for every CDR3 protein. The profile covers fewer than 250,000 distinct CDR3 sequences, with about 11% appearing a single time and approximately 2.5% taken by the ten largest. Sequencing was performed on blood, either unsorted or a sorted T cell fraction (not recorded which). These receptors all come from a male donor with ankylosing spondylitis or in good health (not recorded which). Both conserved end residues are part of each CDR3. The D gene is left open where the match is weak. The size entry is marked missing in some rows and otherwise reads once, few, many or a size class.

clone_size: many
v_call: TRBV30
j_call: TRBJ2-7
d_call: TRBD2
cdr3_aa: CAWSVLVGGKSEQYF
cdr3_nt: TGTGCCTGGAGTGTACTTGTCGGGGGGAAGAGCGAGCAGTACTTC

clone_size: many
v_call: TRBV27
j_call: TRBJ2-1
d_call: TRBD2
cdr3_aa: CASLGLANYNEQFF
cdr3_nt: TGTGCCAGCCTAGGACTAGCTAACTACAATGAGCAGTTCTTC

clone_size: many
v_call: TRBV3-1
j_call: TRBJ2-2
d_call: TRBD2
cdr3_aa: CASSHRTSYTGELFF
cdr3_nt: TGTGCCAGCAGCCACCGGACTAGCTACACCGGGGAGCTGTTTTTT

clone_size: many
v_call: TRBV3-1
j_call: TRBJ1-1
d_call: -
cdr3_aa: CASSQAGMNTEAFF
cdr3_nt: TGTGCCAGCAGCCAGGCAGGCATGAACACTGAAGCTTTCTTT

clone_size: few
v_call: TRBV25-1
j_call: TRBJ2-3
d_call: -
cdr3_aa: CASSTQLATDTQYF
cdr3_nt: TGTGCCAGCAGCACTCAGCTAGCTACAGATACGCAGTATTTT

clone_size: few
v_call: TRBV2
j_call: TRBJ2-3
d_call: -
cdr3_aa: CATHKGQSTDTQYF
cdr3_nt: TGTGCCACCCACAAGGGGCAGTCCACAGATACGCAGTATTTT

clone_size: many
v_call: TRBV5-1
j_call: TRBJ2-5
d_call: -
cdr3_aa: CASSLVQGPETQYF
cdr3_nt: TGCGCCAGCAGCTTGGTACAGGGTCCGGAGACCCAGTACTTC

clone_size: many
v_call: TRBV7-9
j_call: TRBJ2-3
d_call: -
cdr3_aa: CASCLGSSTDTQYF
cdr3_nt: TGTGCCAGCTGCCTGGGGTCTAGCACAGATACGCAGTATTTT

clone_size: many
v_call: TRBV20-1
j_call: TRBJ2-5
d_call: -
cdr3_aa: CSATAAGRETQYF
cdr3_nt: TGCAGTGCTACCGCTGCAGGGCGGGAGACCCAGTACTTC

clone_size: -
v_call: TRBV5-4
j_call: TRBJ1-1
d_call: -
cdr3_aa: CASSLHQGMNTEAFF
cdr3_nt: TGTGCCAGCAGCTTGCACCAGGGAATGAACACTGAAGCTTTCTTT

clone_size: many
v_call: TRBV6-4
j_call: TRBJ1-4
d_call: -
cdr3_aa: CASSAMGGQGEKLFF
cdr3_nt: TGTGCCAGCAGTGCCATGGGGGGCCAGGGTGAAAAACTGTTTTTT

clone_size: few
v_call: TRBV15
j_call: TRBJ1-1
d_call: -
cdr3_aa: CATSRRTEAFF
cdr3_nt: TGTGCCACCAGCAGGAGGACAGAAGCTTTCTTT

clone_size: many
v_call: TRBV20-1
j_call: TRBJ2-3
d_call: -
cdr3_aa: CSARRTRDPHTDTQYF
cdr3_nt: TGCAGTGCTAGACGGACCCGGGACCCCCACACAGATACGCAGTATTTT

clone_size: many
v_call: TRBV5-1
j_call: TRBJ2-1
d_call: TRBD1
cdr3_aa: CASSLSRDRGRFNEQFF
cdr3_nt: TGCGCCAGCAGCTTGTCGCGGGACAGGGGGCGTTTCAATGAGCAGTTCTTC

clone_size: many
v_call: TRBV5-1
j_call: TRBJ2-1
d_call: TRBD2
cdr3_aa: CASSREGIPYNEQFF
cdr3_nt: TGCGCCAGCAGCCGGGAGGGAATCCCCTACAATGAGCAGTTCTTC

clone_size: many
v_call: TRBV20-1
j_call: TRBJ2-3
d_call: TRBD2
cdr3_aa: CSARDDSSGYLTDTQYF
cdr3_nt: TGCAGTGCTAGAGATGATAGTAGCGGGTACCTCACAGATACGCAGTATTTT

clone_size: many
v_call: TRBV12-3/TRBV12-4
j_call: TRBJ1-2
d_call: -
cdr3_aa: CASSQQGILGYTF
cdr3_nt: TGTGCCAGCAGTCAACAGGGTATCCTCGGCTACACCTTC

clone_size: -
v_call: TRBV10-2
j_call: TRBJ2-1
d_call: TRBD2
cdr3_aa: CASISQRRDYRHNEQFF
cdr3_nt: TGCGCCAGCATCAGTCAGAGGCGGGACTACCGCCACAATGAGCAGTTCTTC

clone_size: many
v_call: TRBV15
j_call: TRBJ2-2
d_call: TRBD1
cdr3_aa: CATKSGQDRVTGELFF
cdr3_nt: TGTGCCACCAAAAGTGGCCAGGACAGGGTCACCGGGGAGCTGTTTTTT

clone_size: many
v_call: TRBV6-1
j_call: TRBJ1-4
d_call: -
cdr3_aa: CASSVRAANEKLFF
cdr3_nt: TGTGCCAGCAGCGTTAGGGCGGCTAATGAAAAACTGTTTTTT

clone_size: many
v_call: TRBV5-6
j_call: TRBJ2-5
d_call: -
cdr3_aa: CASSLAAGAEQETQYF
cdr3_nt: TGTGCCAGCAGCTTGGCGGCGGGGGCCGAACAAGAGACCCAGTACTTC

clone_size: few
v_call: TRBV4-2
j_call: TRBJ2-2
d_call: -
cdr3_aa: CASSHGRGTSNTGELFF
cdr3_nt: TGTGCCAGCAGCCACGGGCGGGGGACATCGAACACCGGGGAGCTGTTTTTT

clone_size: many
v_call: TRBV27
j_call: TRBJ2-1
d_call: -
cdr3_aa: CASSLSMVAQQFF
cdr3_nt: TGTGCCAGCAGTTTATCGATGGTAGCTCAGCAGTTCTTC

clone_size: few
v_call: TRBV27
j_call: TRBJ1-4
d_call: -
cdr3_aa: CASSFRRGTTNEKLFF
cdr3_nt: TGTGCCAGCAGTTTTCGGCGTGGGACAACTAATGAAAAACTGTTTTTT

clone_size: -
v_call: TRBV7-9
j_call: TRBJ1-5
d_call: -
cdr3_aa: CASSPITGSQPRHF
cdr3_nt: TGTGCCAGCAGCCCGATCACGGGAAGTCAGCCCCGGCATTTT

clone_size: -
v_call: TRBV11-3
j_call: TRBJ2-3
d_call: TRBD2
cdr3_aa: CASSFWTSGVSTDTQYF
cdr3_nt: TGTGCCAGCAGCTTCTGGACTAGCGGGGTCAGCACAGATACGCAGTATTTT

clone_size: many
v_call: TRBV12-3/TRBV12-4
j_call: TRBJ2-1
d_call: -
cdr3_aa: CASSQPGLRQFF
cdr3_nt: TGTGCCAGCAGTCAGCCGGGACTCAGGCAGTTCTTC

clone_size: many
v_call: TRBV5-1
j_call: TRBJ2-7
d_call: TRBD1
cdr3_aa: CASNPGQGSYEQYF
cdr3_nt: TGCGCCAGCAACCCGGGACAGGGCTCCTACGAGCAGTACTTC

clone_size: many
v_call: TRBV11-2
j_call: TRBJ2-2
d_call: -
cdr3_aa: CASSLGQRTGELFF
cdr3_nt: TGTGCCAGCAGCTTAGGGCAGAGGACCGGGGAGCTGTTTTTT

clone_size: many
v_call: TRBV5-1
j_call: TRBJ2-3
d_call: -
cdr3_aa: CASSLGVLVDWNTQYF
cdr3_nt: TGCGCCAGCAGCTTGGGGGTACTGGTCGACTGGAATACGCAGTATTTT

clone_size: many
v_call: TRBV30
j_call: TRBJ1-2
d_call: TRBD1
cdr3_aa: CAWTEGARGYTF
cdr3_nt: TGTGCCTGGACGGAGGGGGCGCGCGGCTACACCTTC

clone_size: many
v_call: TRBV6-4
j_call: TRBJ1-6
d_call: -
cdr3_aa: CASSHLGSPLHF
cdr3_nt: TGTGCCAGCAGCCACCTGGGTTCACCCCTCCACTTT

clone_size: many
v_call: TRBV20-1
j_call: TRBJ2-7
d_call: TRBD1
cdr3_aa: CSARDRVQGAVEQYF
cdr3_nt: TGCAGTGCTAGAGATCGGGTGCAGGGGGCTGTCGAGCAGTACTTC

clone_size: many
v_call: TRBV27
j_call: TRBJ1-5
d_call: -
cdr3_aa: CASTMGSLNQPQHF
cdr3_nt: TGTGCCAGCACCATGGGATCTCTCAATCAGCCCCAGCATTTT

clone_size: many
v_call: TRBV5-1
j_call: TRBJ1-1
d_call: TRBD1
cdr3_aa: CASSLTGQGSTEAFF
cdr3_nt: TGCGCCAGCAGCTTGACAGGACAGGGGAGCACTGAAGCTTTCTTT

clone_size: -
v_call: TRBV30
j_call: TRBJ2-7
d_call: -
cdr3_aa: CAWSVLHEQYF
cdr3_nt: TGTGCCTGGAGTGTACTCCACGAGCAGTACTTC

clone_size: many
v_call: TRBV7-9
j_call: TRBJ2-3
d_call: -
cdr3_aa: CASSPVTSTDTQYF
cdr3_nt: TGTGCCAGCAGCCCGGTCACTAGCACAGATACGCAGTATTTT

clone_size: -
v_call: TRBV12-3/TRBV12-4
j_call: TRBJ2-5
d_call: TRBD2
cdr3_aa: CASSPGLANVETQYF
cdr3_nt: TGTGCCAGCAGTCCGGGACTAGCGAATGTGGAGACCCAGTACTTC

clone_size: many
v_call: TRBV6-1
j_call: TRBJ1-1
d_call: -
cdr3_aa: CASSEAGGNTEAFF
cdr3_nt: TGTGCCAGCAGTGAGGCCGGAGGGAACACTGAAGCTTTCTTT

clone_size: many
v_call: TRBV20-1
j_call: TRBJ2-7
d_call: -
cdr3_aa: CSASLEAVQYF
cdr3_nt: TGCAGTGCTAGTCTGGAGGCTGTGCAGTACTTC

clone_size: many
v_call: TRBV5-6
j_call: TRBJ2-1
d_call: TRBD1
cdr3_aa: CASSFGTGNGEQFF
cdr3_nt: TGTGCCAGCAGCTTCGGGACAGGGAACGGTGAGCAGTTCTTC

clone_size: many
v_call: TRBV24-1
j_call: TRBJ2-1
d_call: -
cdr3_aa: CATSFLNEQFF
cdr3_nt: TGTGCCACCAGTTTTCTCAATGAGCAGTTCTTC

clone_size: many
v_call: TRBV18
j_call: TRBJ1-1
d_call: -
cdr3_aa: CASSPASGVMNTEAFF
cdr3_nt: TGTGCCAGCTCGCCCGCGTCCGGTGTCATGAACACTGAAGCTTTCTTT

clone_size: many
v_call: TRBV13
j_call: TRBJ2-1
d_call: TRBD2
cdr3_aa: CASSPQREVRNEQFF
cdr3_nt: TGTGCCAGCAGCCCTCAGCGGGAGGTACGGAATGAGCAGTTCTTC

clone_size: many
v_call: TRBV10-3
j_call: TRBJ1-1
d_call: -
cdr3_aa: CAIRDRSNTEAFF
cdr3_nt: TGTGCCATCAGGGACAGATCGAACACTGAAGCTTTCTTT

clone_size: -
v_call: TRBV21-1
j_call: TRBJ1-4
d_call: -
cdr3_aa: CASSDTDEKLFF
cdr3_nt: TGTGCCAGCAGCGACACCGATGAAAAACTGTTTTTT

clone_size: many
v_call: TRBV3-1
j_call: TRBJ2-1
d_call: -
cdr3_aa: CASSPRTQRANNEQFF
cdr3_nt: TGTGCCAGCAGCCCTCGTACCCAGCGGGCTAACAATGAGCAGTTCTTC

clone_size: -
v_call: TRBV25-1
j_call: TRBJ1-1
d_call: TRBD1
cdr3_aa: CASRGQGGAEAFF
cdr3_nt: TGTGCCAGCAGGGGACAGGGAGGCGCTGAAGCTTTCTTT

clone_size: few
v_call: TRBV7-9
j_call: TRBJ2-1
d_call: TRBD2
cdr3_aa: CASKTSGNLGEQFF
cdr3_nt: TGTGCCAGCAAGACTAGCGGGAACCTCGGTGAGCAGTTCTTC

clone_size: many
v_call: TRBV5-1
j_call: TRBJ2-2
d_call: -
cdr3_aa: CASSLEGANTGELFF
cdr3_nt: TGCGCCAGCAGCTTGGAGGGGGCGAACACCGGGGAGCTGTTTTTT

clone_size: few
v_call: TRBV7-9
j_call: TRBJ1-1
d_call: -
cdr3_aa: CASSATTGLNTEAFF
cdr3_nt: TGTGCCAGCAGCGCTACGACAGGCCTTAACACTGAAGCTTTCTTT

clone_size: many
v_call: TRBV11-2
j_call: TRBJ2-3
d_call: -
cdr3_aa: CASSAVERRGTDTQYF
cdr3_nt: TGTGCCAGCAGCGCGGTGGAGCGGAGGGGCACAGATACGCAGTATTTT

clone_size: many
v_call: TRBV19
j_call: TRBJ2-1
d_call: TRBD2
cdr3_aa: CASSVAGGHEQFF
cdr3_nt: TGTGCCAGTAGCGTAGCGGGGGGCCATGAGCAGTTCTTC

clone_size: once
v_call: TRBV7-2
j_call: TRBJ1-2
d_call: -
cdr3_aa: CASSLGAGTGYGYTF
cdr3_nt: TGTGCCAGCAGCTTAGGGGCAGGGACGGGGTATGGCTACACCTTC